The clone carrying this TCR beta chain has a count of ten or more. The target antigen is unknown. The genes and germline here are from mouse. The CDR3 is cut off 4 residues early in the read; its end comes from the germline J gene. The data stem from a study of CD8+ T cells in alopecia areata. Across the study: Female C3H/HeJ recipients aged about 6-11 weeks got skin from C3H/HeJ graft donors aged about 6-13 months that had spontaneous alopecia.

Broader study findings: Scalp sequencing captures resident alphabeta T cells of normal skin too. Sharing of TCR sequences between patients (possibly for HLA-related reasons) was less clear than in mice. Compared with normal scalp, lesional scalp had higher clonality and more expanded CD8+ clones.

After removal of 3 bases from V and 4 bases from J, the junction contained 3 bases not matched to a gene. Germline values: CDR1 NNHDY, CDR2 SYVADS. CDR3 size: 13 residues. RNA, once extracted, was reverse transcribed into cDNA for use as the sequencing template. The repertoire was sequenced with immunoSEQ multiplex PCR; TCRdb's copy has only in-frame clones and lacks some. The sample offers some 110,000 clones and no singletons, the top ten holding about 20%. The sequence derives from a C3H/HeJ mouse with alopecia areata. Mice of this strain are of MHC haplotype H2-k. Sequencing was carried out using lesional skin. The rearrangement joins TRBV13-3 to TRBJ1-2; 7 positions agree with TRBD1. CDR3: CASSGSGGSDYTF. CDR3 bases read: TGTGCCAGCAGTGGCTCAGGGGGCTCC.